This is a list of T cell receptor beta chains from one sample in a study of early T cells in non-severe SARS-CoV-2 infection. Using its own MiXCR run on the 5' RACE reads, TCRdb lists one record per CDR3 protein. The sample lists tens of thousands of distinct CDR3 sequences, 5.3% occurring once. The sample comprised whole blood. Source of these receptors: an adult who was a healthcare worker with PCR-confirmed SARS-CoV-2 infection or an uninfected control (not recorded which). The CDR3 runs from the conserved cysteine through the conserved F or W. Each record gives: D gene, J gene, V gene, clone size, CDR3 protein, CDR3 DNA. The D gene is left open where the match is weak. Clone size appears in some rows only: once, few, many, or a class for an expanded clone.

>.|TRBJ2-3|TRBV29-1|many
CSVRTTSTDTQYF
TGCAGCGTTCGTACTACTAGCACAGATACGCAGTATTTT
>TRBD1|TRBJ1-5|TRBV20-1|few
CSADRESNQPQHF
TGCAGTGCTGACAGGGAGAGCAATCAGCCCCAGCATTTT
>TRBD1|TRBJ1-3|TRBV12-3/TRBV12-4|many
CASSGQGSGNTIYF
TGTGCCAGCAGCGGACAGGGCTCTGGAAACACCATATATTTT
>.|TRBJ2-1|TRBV19|many
CASMNRETRTNNEQFF
TGTGCCAGTATGAACCGTGAGACTAGGACAAACAATGAGCAGTTCTTC
>.|TRBJ1-2|TRBV5-1|many
CASSLAGGSYGYTF
TGCGCCAGCAGCTTGGCCGGTGGCAGCTATGGCTACACCTTC
>.|TRBJ2-3|TRBV28|many
CASSGPPPPGYTQYF
TGTGCCAGCAGTGGGCCGCCCCCCCCAGGCTATACGCAGTATTTT
>.|TRBJ1-5|TRBV28|many
CASTLGQFYSNQPQHF
TGTGCCAGCACCCTCGGGCAGTTCTATAGCAATCAGCCCCAGCATTTT
>.|TRBJ2-3|TRBV20-1|many
CSAILTSTDTQYF
TGCAGTGCTATCCTCACTAGCACAGATACGCAGTATTTT
>TRBD2|TRBJ2-1|TRBV27|few
CASSLVFPRQRERYNEQFF
TGTGCCAGCAGTTTGGTTTTTCCCCGGCAGCGGGAGAGGTACAATGAGCAGTTCTTC
>TRBD2|TRBJ2-1|TRBV18|many
CASSPLAGDEQFF
TGTGCCAGCTCACCGCTGGCGGGAGATGAGCAGTTCTTC
>TRBD1|TRBJ2-1|TRBV12-3/TRBV12-4|many
CASSWTGGSYNEQFF
TGTGCCAGCAGTTGGACAGGGGGCTCCTACAATGAGCAGTTCTTC
>.|TRBJ2-2|TRBV24-1|.
CATSDLKAGELFF
TGTGCCACCAGTGATTTGAAGGCCGGGGAGCTGTTTTTT
>.|TRBJ2-7|TRBV5-4|many
CASSLTGGPKNEQYF
TGTGCCAGCAGCTTAACCGGAGGGCCAAAGAACGAGCAGTACTTC
>.|TRBJ2-7|TRBV3-1|many
CASSRGGTLSYEQYF
TGTGCCAGCAGCCGGGGAGGAACCCTCTCCTACGAGCAGTACTTC
>TRBD2|TRBJ2-1|TRBV4-1|many
CASSQSGLAGGGGDEQFF
TGCGCCAGCAGCCAGAGCGGCTTAGCGGGAGGGGGGGGCGATGAGCAGTTCTTC
>.|TRBJ2-1|TRBV7-9|few
CASSLTGFTGNEQFF
TGTGCCAGCAGCTTAACGGGATTCACAGGCAATGAGCAGTTCTTC
>TRBD2|TRBJ2-3|TRBV11-2|.
CASSLESSGTRTDTQYF
TGTGCCAGCAGCTTAGAATCTAGCGGAACTCGCACAGATACGCAGTATTTT
>.|TRBJ1-6|TRBV25-1|.
CASSDRGYSPLHF
TGTGCCAGCAGTGATCGGGGTTATTCACCCCTCCACTTT
>TRBD2|TRBJ2-1|TRBV5-6|medium-sized
CASSPPGLAYNEQFF
TGTGCCAGCAGCCCGCCGGGACTAGCCTACAATGAGCAGTTCTTC
>TRBD2|TRBJ2-1|TRBV20-1|many
CSTFSGSSYNEQFF
TGCAGTACATTTAGCGGGAGCTCCTACAATGAGCAGTTCTTC
>TRBD1|TRBJ1-2|TRBV24-1|many
CATSGTGLNYGYTF
TGTGCCACTTCCGGGACAGGTCTTAACTATGGCTACACCTTC
>TRBD1|TRBJ1-6|TRBV7-8|many
CASSLAPGGSYNSPLHF
TGTGCCAGCAGCTTAGCCCCAGGGGGCTCCTATAATTCACCCCTCCACTTT
>.|TRBJ1-6|TRBV7-9|.
CASSFEGSPLHF
TGTGCCAGCAGCTTTGAAGGGTCACCCCTCCACTTT
>TRBD2|TRBJ2-3|TRBV10-3|many
CAISGSGSTDTQYF
TGTGCCATCAGTGGTAGCGGGAGCACAGATACGCAGTATTTT
>TRBD1|TRBJ1-1|TRBV30|many
CAGTGRTEAFF
TGTGCCGGGACAGGGAGGACTGAAGCTTTCTTT
>TRBD2|TRBJ2-2|TRBV11-2|.
CASSLPQDSGVSGELFF
TGTGCCAGCAGCTTGCCACAGGATAGCGGGGTATCCGGGGAGCTGTTTTTT
>TRBD2|TRBJ2-5|TRBV11-2|many
CASSPLGLAGVETQYF
TGTGCCAGCAGCCCACTCGGGCTAGCGGGAGTGGAGACCCAGTACTTC
>.|TRBJ1-1|TRBV21-1|few
CASSKIPAPGQGWTEAFF
TGTGCCAGCAGCAAAATACCCGCCCCGGGACAGGGGTGGACTGAAGCTTTCTTT
>.|TRBJ2-2|TRBV5-4|many
CASSLGGKHTGELFF
TGTGCCAGCAGCTTGGGAGGGAAACACACCGGGGAGCTGTTTTTT
>.|TRBJ1-2|TRBV29-1|many
CSVDWGAVGYTF
TGCAGCGTTGATTGGGGGGCGGTTGGCTACACCTTC
>TRBD1|TRBJ2-3|TRBV6-6|many
CASSSGTGTDTQYF
TGTGCCAGCAGTTCCGGGACAGGTACAGATACGCAGTATTTT
>.|TRBJ1-1|TRBV5-1|many
CASSPVRASTGTPTEAFF
TGCGCCAGCAGCCCCGTCCGGGCCTCCACCGGGACCCCCACTGAAGCTTTCTTT
>.|TRBJ1-6|TRBV21-1|many
CASSRRTESRPIHF
TGTGCCAGCAGCAGACGGACGGAATCGAGACCCATCCACTTT